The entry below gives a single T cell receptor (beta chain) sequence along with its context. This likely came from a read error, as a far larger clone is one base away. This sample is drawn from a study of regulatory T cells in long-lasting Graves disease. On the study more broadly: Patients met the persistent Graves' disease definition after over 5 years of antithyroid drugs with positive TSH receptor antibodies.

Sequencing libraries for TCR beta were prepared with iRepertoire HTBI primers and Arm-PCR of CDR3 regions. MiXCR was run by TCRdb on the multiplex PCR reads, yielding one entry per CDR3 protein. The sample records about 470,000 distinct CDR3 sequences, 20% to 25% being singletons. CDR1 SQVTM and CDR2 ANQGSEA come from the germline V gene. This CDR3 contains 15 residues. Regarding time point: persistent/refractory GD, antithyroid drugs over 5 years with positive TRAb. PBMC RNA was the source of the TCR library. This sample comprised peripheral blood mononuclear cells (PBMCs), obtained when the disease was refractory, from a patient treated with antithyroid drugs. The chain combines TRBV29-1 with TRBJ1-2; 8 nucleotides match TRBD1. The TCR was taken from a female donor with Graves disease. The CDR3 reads CSAHATTSGGLGYTF. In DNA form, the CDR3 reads TGCAGTGCTCACGCCACAACCTCAGGGGGCCTAGGCTACACCTTC.